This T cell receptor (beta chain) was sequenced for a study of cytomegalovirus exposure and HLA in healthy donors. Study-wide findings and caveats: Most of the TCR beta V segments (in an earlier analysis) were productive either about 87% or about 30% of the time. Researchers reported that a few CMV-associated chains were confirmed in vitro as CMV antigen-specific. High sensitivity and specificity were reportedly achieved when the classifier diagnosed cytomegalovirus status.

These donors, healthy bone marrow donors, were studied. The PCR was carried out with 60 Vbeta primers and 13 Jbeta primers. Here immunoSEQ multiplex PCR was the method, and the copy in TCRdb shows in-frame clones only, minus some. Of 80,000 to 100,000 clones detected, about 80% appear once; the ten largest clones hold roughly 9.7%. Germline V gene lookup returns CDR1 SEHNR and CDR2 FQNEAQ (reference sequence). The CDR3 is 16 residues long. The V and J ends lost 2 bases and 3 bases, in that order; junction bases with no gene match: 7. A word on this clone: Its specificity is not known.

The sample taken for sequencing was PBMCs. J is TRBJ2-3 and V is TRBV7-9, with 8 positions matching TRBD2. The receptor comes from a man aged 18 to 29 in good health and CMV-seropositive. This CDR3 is CASSLISGVSTDTQYF. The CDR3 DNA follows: TGTGCCAGCAGCTTAATTAGCGGGGTTAGTACAGATACGCAGTATTTT.